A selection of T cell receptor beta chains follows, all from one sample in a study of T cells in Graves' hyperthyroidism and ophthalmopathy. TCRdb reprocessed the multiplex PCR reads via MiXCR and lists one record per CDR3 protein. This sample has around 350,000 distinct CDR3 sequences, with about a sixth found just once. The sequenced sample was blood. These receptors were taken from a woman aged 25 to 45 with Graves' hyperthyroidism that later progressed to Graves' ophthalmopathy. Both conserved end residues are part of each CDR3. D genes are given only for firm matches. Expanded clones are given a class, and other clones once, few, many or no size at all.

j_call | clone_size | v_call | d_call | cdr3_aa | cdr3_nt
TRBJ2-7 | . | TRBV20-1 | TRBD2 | CSAQREGPVAEQYF | TGCAGTGCCCAGCGGGAGGGCCCGGTCGCCGAGCAGTACTTC
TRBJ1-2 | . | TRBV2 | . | CASSEGGGDYGYTF | TGTGCCAGCAGTGAAGGGGGGGGGGACTATGGCTACACCTTC
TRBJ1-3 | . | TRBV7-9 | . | CASSLEGRNTIYF | TGTGCCAGCAGCTTAGAAGGGCGGAACACCATATATTTT
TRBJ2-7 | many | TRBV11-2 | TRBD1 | CASSLFSITGVSYEQYF | TGTGCCAGCAGCTTATTCTCAATAACAGGGGTGTCCTACGAGCAGTACTTC
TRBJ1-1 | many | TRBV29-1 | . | CSVDTEGGLGILEAFF | TGCAGCGTGGATACCGAGGGAGGGTTGGGGATACTTGAAGCTTTCTTT
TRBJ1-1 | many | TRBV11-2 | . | CASSSRGFTEAFF | TGTGCCAGCAGCAGTAGGGGGTTTACTGAAGCTTTCTTT
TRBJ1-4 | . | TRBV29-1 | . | CSVATGIQEKLFF | TGCAGCGTTGCCACGGGAATACAGGAAAAACTGTTTTTT
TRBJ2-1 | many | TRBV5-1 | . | CASSPDWTYNEQFF | TGCGCCAGCAGCCCGGACTGGACCTACAATGAGCAGTTCTTC
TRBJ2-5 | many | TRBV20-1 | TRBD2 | CSATRTSSGQETQYF | TGCAGTGCTACTCGGACTAGTTCAGGTCAGGAGACCCAGTACTTC
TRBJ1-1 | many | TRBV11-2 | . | CASSPRTAGNTEAFF | TGTGCCAGCAGCCCCCGGACGGCGGGAAACACTGAAGCTTTCTTT
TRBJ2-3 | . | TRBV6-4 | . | CASSDSLGDSTDTQYF | TGTGCCAGCAGTGACTCGCTAGGGGACAGCACAGATACGCAGTATTTT
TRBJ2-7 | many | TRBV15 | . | CATSRDYRKPSYEQYF | TGTGCCACCAGCAGGGACTACAGGAAACCTTCCTACGAGCAGTACTTC
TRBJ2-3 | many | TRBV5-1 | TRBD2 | CASSLVASGSSGDTQYF | TGCGCCAGCAGCTTGGTGGCTAGCGGGAGCTCGGGCGATACGCAGTATTTT
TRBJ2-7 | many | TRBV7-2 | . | CASSLGAGSREQYF | TGTGCCAGCAGCTTAGGGGCGGGATCGCGAGAGCAGTACTTC
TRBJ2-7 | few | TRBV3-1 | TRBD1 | CASSRTGRTYEQYF | TGTGCCAGCAGCCGGACAGGGAGAACCTACGAGCAGTACTTC
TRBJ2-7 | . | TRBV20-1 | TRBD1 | CSAPDRGETYEQYF | TGCAGTGCCCCGGACAGGGGCGAAACCTACGAGCAGTACTTC
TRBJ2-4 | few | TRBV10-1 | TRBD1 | CASSAKGQGASIQYF | TGCGCCAGCAGTGCAAAGGGACAGGGGGCAAGCATTCAGTACTTC
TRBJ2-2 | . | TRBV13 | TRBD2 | CASSLPGTITGELFF | TGTGCCAGCAGCCTGCCCGGGACTATCACCGGGGAGCTGTTTTTT
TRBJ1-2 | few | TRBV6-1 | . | CASTRTPSYGYTF | TGTGCCAGCACCCGAACACCTAGCTATGGCTACACCTTC
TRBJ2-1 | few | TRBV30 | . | CAWSPRVYDEQFF | TGTGCCTGGAGTCCCCGGGTTTATGATGAGCAGTTCTTC
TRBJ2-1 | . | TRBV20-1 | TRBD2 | CSAPQRERSNEQFF | TGCAGTGCTCCCCAGCGGGAGAGGAGCAATGAGCAGTTCTTC
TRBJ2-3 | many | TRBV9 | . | CASSVAKAERQDTQYF | TGTGCCAGCAGCGTAGCTAAGGCGGAGCGACAAGATACGCAGTATTTT
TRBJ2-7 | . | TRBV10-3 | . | CAISGDPGDDEQYF | TGTGCCATCAGTGGAGATCCAGGGGACGACGAGCAGTACTTC
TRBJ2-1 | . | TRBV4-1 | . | CASSQEWESAHNEQFF | TGCGCCAGCAGCCAAGAGTGGGAGAGCGCCCACAATGAGCAGTTCTTC
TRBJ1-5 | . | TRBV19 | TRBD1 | CASRKQGAAGSNQPQHF | TGTGCCAGTAGGAAACAGGGGGCGGCTGGTAGCAATCAGCCCCAGCATTTT
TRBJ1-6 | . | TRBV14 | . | CASSLRRFGSPLHF | TGTGCCAGCAGCCTCAGGCGGTTCGGTTCACCCCTCCACTTT
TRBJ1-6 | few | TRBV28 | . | CASTYGSSYNSPLHF | TGTGCCAGCACCTACGGGAGCTCCTATAATTCACCCCTCCACTTT
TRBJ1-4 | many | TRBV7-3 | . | CASTALPEKLFF | TGTGCCAGCACCGCCTTACCCGAAAAACTGTTTTTT
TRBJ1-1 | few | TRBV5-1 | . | CASSLLPPVNTEAFF | TGCGCCAGCAGCTTGTTGCCGCCAGTGAACACTGAAGCTTTCTTT
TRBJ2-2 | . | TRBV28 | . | CASNTYREGDTGELFF | TGTGCCAGCAACACCTACAGGGAAGGGGACACCGGGGAGCTGTTTTTT
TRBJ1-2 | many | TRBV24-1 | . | CATSDRTNYGYTF | TGTGCCACCAGTGACAGGACAAACTATGGCTACACCTTC
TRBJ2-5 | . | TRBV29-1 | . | CSVRTDQETQYF | TGCAGCGTTCGGACAGATCAAGAGACCCAGTACTTC
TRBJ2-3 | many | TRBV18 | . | CASSPPTNTDTQYF | TGTGCCAGCTCACCACCGACCAACACAGATACGCAGTATTTT
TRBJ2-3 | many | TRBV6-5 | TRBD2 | CASSYQGLAPDTQYF | TGTGCCAGCAGTTACCAGGGACTAGCGCCTGATACGCAGTATTTT
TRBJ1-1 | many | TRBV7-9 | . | CASSLARGAQNTEAFF | TGTGCCAGCAGCTTAGCGCGGGGGGCGCAGAACACTGAAGCTTTCTTT
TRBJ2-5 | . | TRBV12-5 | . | CASGLVPRGETQYF | TGTGCTAGTGGTTTGGTACCCAGGGGAGAGACCCAGTACTTC
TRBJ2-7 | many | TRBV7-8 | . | CASSNSGTSLSYEQYF | TGTGCCAGCAGTAATTCCGGGACAAGCTTATCCTACGAGCAGTACTTC
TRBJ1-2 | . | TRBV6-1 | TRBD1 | CASSERDRGLRAYGYTF | TGTGCCAGCAGTGAAAGGGACAGGGGGCTCCGGGCCTATGGCTACACCTTC
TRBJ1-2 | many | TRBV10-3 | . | CAISETGSTGYTF | TGTGCCATCAGTGAGACAGGCAGTACCGGCTACACCTTC
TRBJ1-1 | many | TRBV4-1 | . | CASSQGRRGYTEAFF | TGCGCCAGCAGCCAAGGGAGGAGGGGTTACACTGAAGCTTTCTTT
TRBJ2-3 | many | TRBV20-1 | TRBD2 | CSASRSGLAGETQYF | TGCAGTGCTAGTCGCTCGGGACTAGCGGGAGAGACGCAGTATTTT
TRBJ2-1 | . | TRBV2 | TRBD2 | CASSAGLAGNEQFF | TGTGCCAGCAGTGCCGGACTAGCGGGGAATGAGCAGTTCTTC
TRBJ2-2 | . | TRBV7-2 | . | CASSLHSQTTGELFF | TGTGCCAGCAGCTTACACAGCCAAACCACCGGGGAGCTGTTTTTT
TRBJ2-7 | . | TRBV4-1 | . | CASSQELGQSYEQYF | TGCGCCAGCAGCCAAGAACTTGGACAGTCCTACGAGCAGTACTTC
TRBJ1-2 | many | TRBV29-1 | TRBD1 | CSVEMGQGYGYTF | TGCAGCGTTGAAATGGGACAGGGGTATGGCTACACCTTC
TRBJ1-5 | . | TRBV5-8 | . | CASSLGVNNNQPQHF | TGTGCCAGCAGCTTGGGCGTTAATAACAATCAGCCCCAGCATTTT
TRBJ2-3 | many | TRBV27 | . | CACRRASTDTQYF | TGTGCCTGTCGGCGGGCGAGCACAGATACGCAGTATTTT
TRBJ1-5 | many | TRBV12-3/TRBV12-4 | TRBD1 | CASSLTGGRNQPQHF | TGTGCCAGCAGTTTAACAGGGGGCCGCAATCAGCCCCAGCATTTT
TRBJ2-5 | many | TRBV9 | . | CASSLDAFQETQYF | TGTGCCAGCAGTTTGGACGCCTTCCAAGAGACCCAGTACTTC
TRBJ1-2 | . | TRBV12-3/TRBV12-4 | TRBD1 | CASSLRTGAGGYTF | TGTGCCAGCAGCCTACGGACAGGGGCTGGTGGCTACACCTTC
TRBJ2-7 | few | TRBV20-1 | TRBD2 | CSATGGGSYEQYF | TGCAGTGCAACGGGGGGTGGCTCCTACGAGCAGTACTTC
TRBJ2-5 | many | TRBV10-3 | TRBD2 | CASGGAGLGQETQYF | TGTGCCTCGGGGGGGGCGGGACTGGGGCAAGAGACCCAGTACTTC
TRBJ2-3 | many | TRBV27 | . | CASSLSLDWTDTQYF | TGTGCCAGCAGTCTTTCCCTGGACTGGACAGATACGCAGTATTTT
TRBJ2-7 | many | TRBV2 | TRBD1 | CAGGQGSHEQYF | TGTGCCGGAGGACAGGGATCCCACGAGCAGTACTTC